The clone carrying this T cell receptor beta chain was seen just once. The antigen is undetermined. The data are from a study of cytomegalovirus exposure and HLA in healthy donors. Regarding the study as a whole: Cytomegalovirus association was assigned to around 150 TCR beta chains. As confirmed in vitro, a few CMV-associated chains were specific for CMV antigens.

Germline CDR1 and CDR2: LGHNA and YSLEER. CDR3 size: 16 residues. V lost 1 base to trimming and J lost 2 bases; unmatched junction nucleotides: 2. Generated by immunoSEQ multiplex PCR, the TCRdb table keeps only in-frame clones and is missing some. This table has around 200,000 clones, 80% to 85% appearing once. V and J are TRBV4-3 and TRBJ2-6; 7 bases line up with TRBD1. The sequencing input was PBMCs. The receptor was derived from a woman aged 18-35 years in good health and CMV-seropositive. CDR3 coding DNA: TGCGCCAGCAGCCAAGGCACAGGGGCTGGGGCCAACGTCCTGACTTTC. This codes for CASSQGTGAGANVLTF.